These 20 T cell receptor beta chains were all obtained from the same sample, sequenced in a study of long-term antiretroviral therapy in people with HIV. The assay used was immunoSEQ (version v3.0), run at survey level. Generated by immunoSEQ multiplex PCR, the TCRdb table keeps only in-frame clones and is missing some. The data hold 40,000 to 45,000 clones, with over 90% observed a single time. Source: unsorted PBMCs, taken 3.7 years after starting antiretroviral therapy. These receptors were obtained from a woman aged 50 to 65 with HIV.

The chain has TRBV29-1 and TRBJ1-1; D uncertain. The V gene lost 0 bases and the J gene lost 3 bases, with 8 bases spanning the gap. Germline values: CDR1 SQVTM, CDR2 ANQGSEA. This CDR3 has 13 amino acids. The CDR3 sequence: CSVEDQLHTEAFF. The DNA for the CDR3 is TGCAGCGTTGAAGACCAGCTCCACACTGAAGCTTTCTTT.

The chain carries TRBV7-9 and TRBJ2-4; the match to TRBD1 covers 8 bases. The CDR3 is 15 residues long. Trimming took 7 bases from V and 8 from J; bases not matched to a gene: 13. Germline V CDR1 and CDR2: SEHNR, FQNEAQ (reference sequence). The CDR3 is CASNSPRGRGDIQYF. CDR3 sequence (DNA): TGTGCCAGCAATTCTCCCAGGGGGCGAGGAGACATTCAGTACTTC.

The rearrangement joins TRBV5-1 to TRBJ2-1, with TRBD1 identical over 8 bases. The CDR3 runs 15 residues. Germline V gives CDR1 SGHRS, CDR2 YFSETQ. V was clipped by 0 bases and J by 1 base; unmatched bases: 0. The CDR3 bases are TGCGCCAGCAGCTTGGGACAGGGGTCCTACAATGAGCAGTTCTTC. Amino acid sequence: CASSLGQGSYNEQFF.

This chain links TRBV4-2 with TRBJ2-7, with D unresolved. CDR1 is LGHNA, CDR2 YNFKEQ, per germline. The CDR3 loop spans 12 amino acids. With 1 base removed from V and 3 bases from J, the gap between germline ends came to 4 bases. CDR3 in amino acids: CASSQVGYEQYF. For the CDR3, the DNA is TGTGCCAGCAGCCAAGTTGGCTACGAGCAGTACTTC.

This chain links TRBV19 with TRBJ1-5; 11 bases map to TRBD1. With V trimmed by 10 bases and J by 6 bases, 8 bases remained unmatched. The CDR3 is made up of 14 amino acids. Looked up from germline, CDR1 is LNHDA and CDR2 is SQIVND (reference sequence). The CDR3 region is CANRDRGFVQPQHF. The DNA of the CDR3 is TGTGCCAACCGGGACAGGGGGTTTGTTCAGCCCCAGCATTTT.

This clone was picked up one time. J is TRBJ2-3 and V is TRBV6-1; 11 bases fit TRBD2. The germline CDR1 and CDR2 sequences are MNHNS and SASEGT. The CDR3 consists of 14 residues. The ends lost 4 bases at V and 3 bases at J; junction bases unmatched: 0. DNA of the CDR3: TGTGCCAGCAGTGGACTAGCGGGAACAGATACGCAGTATTTT. This translates into CASSGLAGTDTQYF.

V usage is TRBV19 and J usage is TRBJ2-7; weak D call: TRBD1 (7 bases). The CDR3 consists of 14 residues. Between the trimmed V and J ends, which lost 3 bases and 6 bases, there was a span of 15 bases. CDR1 and CDR2 (germline): LNHDA, SQIVND (reference sequence). The CDR3 reads CASSMRRAGGEQYF. The CDR3 DNA reads TGTGCCAGTAGTATGAGGAGGGCAGGGGGCGAGCAGTACTTC. Complete variable domain (other parts from reference TRBV19 and TRBJ2-7): DGGITQSPKYLFRKEGQNVTLSCEQNLNHDAMYWYRQDPGQGLRLIYYSQIVNDFQKGDIAEGYSVSREKKESFPLTVTSAQKNPTAFYLCASSMRRAGGEQYFGPGTRLTVT.

This chain connects TRBV9 to TRBJ2-6, with D possibly matching TRBD1 (6 bases). Germline V lookup: CDR1 SGDLS, CDR2 YYNGEE. The CDR3 runs 17 residues. The ends were cut back, 0 bases at V and 2 bases at J, with 12 bases in the middle. In nucleotides, the CDR3 is TGTGCCAGCAGCGTAGCGAGGGGGAGCGCTGGGGCCAACGTCCTGACTTTC. Protein: CASSVARGSAGANVLTF.

V and J are TRBV29-1 and TRBJ2-1; TRBD2 is a possible D gene (5 bases). This CDR3 is built from 14 residues. Trimming pared 8 bases from V and 9 bases from J, leaving 23 bases between. Germline CDR1 and CDR2: SQVTM and ANQGSEA. CDR3 bases: TGCAGCTCAAAAGAGGGCACTCCGGGTGGTGAGCAGTTCTTC. Protein product: CSSKEGTPGGEQFF.

The chain is built from TRBV9 and TRBJ2-2; 11 nucleotides align to TRBD2. CDR1 is SGDLS, CDR2 YYNGEE, per germline. The CDR3 spans 17 residues. With V trimmed by 3 bases and J by 2 bases, 6 bases remained unmatched. The CDR3 DNA reads as TGTGCCAGCAGCGGCGGGACTAGCGGAGGAAACACCGGGGAGCTGTTTTTT. Translated, it gives CASSGGTSGGNTGELFF.

The CDR3: CASSPPRLGNEKLFF. DNA of the CDR3: TGTGCCAGCTCACCACCTCGGTTGGGTAATGAAAAACTGTTTTTT. This chain links TRBV18 with TRBJ1-4; D is undetermined. The CDR3 spans 15 residues. Trimming took 0 bases from V and 4 from J, leaving 9 bases between them. Germline CDR1 KGHSH, CDR2 LQKENI. The variable domain in full, with the rest retrieved from reference TRBV18 and TRBJ1-4, is NAGVMQNPRHLVRRRGQEARLRCSPMKGHSHVYWYRQLPEEGLKFMVYLQKENIIDESGMPKERFSAEFPKEGPSILRIQQVVRGDSAAYFCASSPPRLGNEKLFFGSGTQLSVL.

J is TRBJ1-1 and V is TRBV5-6; unclear D gene. The CDR3 contains 13 residues. The germline V and J ends were trimmed by 0 bases and 10 bases, with 13 bases remaining between them. CDR1 is SGHDT and CDR2 is YYEEEE in the germline V gene. DNA of the CDR3: TGTGCCAGCAGCTTGGGTATCCGGGTTGGAGCTTTCTTT. It encodes CASSLGIRVGAFF. The full variable domain, with the rest looked up from reference TRBV5-6 and TRBJ1-1, is DAGVTQSPTHLIKTRGQQVTLRCSPKSGHDTVSWYQQALGQGPQFIFQYYEEEERQRGNFPDRFSGHQFPNYSSELNVNALLLGDSALYLCASSLGIRVGAFFGQGTRLTVV.

The chain is built from TRBV7-3 and TRBJ2-7, with D maybe TRBD1 (5 bases). V lost 0 bases, J lost 7 bases, and 10 bases lay in between. Per germline, CDR1 SGHTA and CDR2 FQGTGA. The CDR3 runs 13 residues. CDR3: CASSLTGVGEQYF. CDR3 bases: TGTGCCAGCAGCTTAACAGGGGTCGGTGAGCAGTACTTC.

The V call is TRBV19, the J call TRBJ1-5; 12 nucleotides match TRBD1. J was trimmed by 6 bases and V by 4 bases; bases with no gene match: 10. This CDR3 has 17 residues. Germline CDR1 is LNHDA and CDR2 is SQIVND (reference sequence). The CDR3, as DNA: TGTGCCAGTAGTACACCTCCGGGACAGGGGGCTAGTCAGCCCCAGCATTTT. Its protein is CASSTPPGQGASQPQHF.

The rearrangement uses TRBV9 and TRBJ1-1, with no clear D. V gave up 1 base and J gave up 2 bases, with 6 bases separating them. Germline CDR1 reads SGDLS; CDR2 reads YYNGEE. The CDR3 has 13 amino acids. The CDR3 spells CASSVYLNTEAFF. The CDR3 nucleotides are TGTGCCAGCAGCGTATACCTTAACACTGAAGCTTTCTTT. Drawing the rest from reference TRBV9 and TRBJ1-1, the complete variable domain is DSGVTQTPKHLITATGQRVTLRCSPRSGDLSVYWYQQSLDQGLQFLIQYYNGEERAKGNILERFSAQQFPDLHSELNLSSLELGDSALYFCASSVYLNTEAFFGQGTRLTVV.

The chain is built from TRBV2 and TRBJ2-7; TRBD1 matches 8 bases. J was trimmed by 5 bases and V by 6 bases; bases with no gene match: 6. Germline CDR1 is SNHLY and CDR2 is FYNNEI. The CDR3 extends over 13 amino acids. The CDR3 coding sequence is TGTGCCAGCAGAGACAGGGGTATTAACGAGCAGTACTTC. Residues: CASRDRGINEQYF.

DNA for the CDR3: TGTGCCAGCAGCCAGGCAGGACGGGAAGAGACCCAGTACTTC. It codes for CASSQAGREETQYF. The chain employs TRBV16 and TRBJ2-5; D call uncertain. V lost 3 bases and J lost 3, with 11 bases in between. Germline V gives CDR1 KGHSY, CDR2 FQNENV. There are 14 residues in the CDR3.

This clone was recorded only once. The chain uses TRBV7-2 and TRBJ2-7; D might be TRBD1 or TRBD2, each matching 5 bases. The CDR3 consists of 17 residues. Trimming took 1 base from V and 0 from J, leaving 16 bases between them. Germline loops: CDR1 SGHTA, CDR2 FQGNSA. The CDR3 loop reads CASSLEFTGLTSYEQYF. In DNA, the CDR3 is TGTGCCAGCAGCTTAGAATTTACAGGACTCACCTCCTACGAGCAGTACTTC. The complete variable domain, with remaining parts taken from reference TRBV7-2 and TRBJ2-7, reads GAGVSQSPSNKVTEKGKDVELRCDPISGHTALYWYRQSLGQGLEFLIYFQGNSAPDKSGLPSDRFSAERTGGSVSTLTIQRTQQEDSAVYLCASSLEFTGLTSYEQYFGPGTRLTVT.

The chain links TRBV5-8 to TRBJ1-2, with 7 bases lining up with TRBD1. The CDR3 is 13 amino acids. Germline V gene sequence: CDR1 SGHTS, CDR2 YDEGEE. V was pared by 4 bases and J by 9 bases, with 9 bases of the junction left unmatched. The CDR3 spells CASSPAGGESYTF. The CDR3 DNA follows: TGTGCCAGCAGCCCCGCAGGGGGGGAAAGCTACACCTTC.

The chain joins TRBV18 to TRBJ2-7; 10 bases are shared with TRBD2. Germline V gene data show CDR1 as KGHSH and CDR2 as LQKENI. This CDR3 region has 14 residues. V trimming: 5 bases; J trimming: 4 bases; junction bases outside the gene matches: 5. This CDR3 reads CASSSSGGAYEQYF. The CDR3 DNA sequence: TGTGCCAGCTCATCCAGCGGGGGGGCGTACGAGCAGTACTTC.